Listed below are T cell receptor beta chains from one sample, sequenced in a study of cytomegalovirus exposure and HLA in healthy donors. Data came from immunoSEQ multiplex PCR; TCRdb stores just in-frame clones and leaves some out. The table has approximately 190,000 clones, 84% seen once. The sample was PBMCs. All receptors come from a man between 18 and 35 years old in good health and CMV-seropositive. Both conserved end residues are part of each CDR3. Each record gives: J gene, D gene, V gene, clone size, CDR3 DNA, CDR3 protein. D genes are given only for firm matches. Expanded clones get a size class; other rows say once, few or many, or leave the size out.

j_gene: TRBJ1-4; d_gene: -; v_gene: TRBV5-1; abundance: -; CDR3nt: TGCGCCAGCAGCCGAGCAACTAATGAAAAACTGTTTTTT; CDR3aa: CASSRATNEKLFF
j_gene: TRBJ2-7; d_gene: TRBD2; v_gene: TRBV27; abundance: -; CDR3nt: TGTGCCAGCTCCCGGGGGGACTCCTACGAGCAGTACTTC; CDR3aa: CASSRGDSYEQYF
j_gene: TRBJ2-7; d_gene: -; v_gene: TRBV30; abundance: -; CDR3nt: TGTGCCTGTTCGACTCGCACGGGGGAGCAGTACTTC; CDR3aa: CACSTRTGEQYF
j_gene: TRBJ1-3; d_gene: -; v_gene: TRBV28; abundance: -; CDR3nt: TGTGCCAGCAGTCCAGACAGCTCTGGAAACACCATATATTTT; CDR3aa: CASSPDSSGNTIYF
j_gene: TRBJ2-1; d_gene: -; v_gene: TRBV9; abundance: -; CDR3nt: TGTGCCAGCAGCGTAAGTGTAGCGGAGACTTACAATGAGCAGTTCTTC; CDR3aa: CASSVSVAETYNEQFF
j_gene: TRBJ2-3; d_gene: TRBD2; v_gene: TRBV28; abundance: once; CDR3nt: TGTGCCAGCGCCGGGGGGGTAGGCACAGATACGCAGTATTTT; CDR3aa: CASAGGVGTDTQYF
j_gene: TRBJ1-1; d_gene: -; v_gene: TRBV6-1; abundance: -; CDR3nt: TGTGCCAGCAGCTTGGAGGAGAACACTGAAGCTTTCTTT; CDR3aa: CASSLEENTEAFF
j_gene: TRBJ2-7; d_gene: TRBD2; v_gene: TRBV13; abundance: -; CDR3nt: TGTGCCAGCAGCTTATCCCGCCTAGCGGGAGCCGACGAGCAGTACTTC; CDR3aa: CASSLSRLAGADEQYF
j_gene: TRBJ1-3; d_gene: -; v_gene: TRBV27; abundance: -; CDR3nt: TGTGCCAGCAGTTTTGAGGGAGGTGGAATAAACACCATATATTTT; CDR3aa: CASSFEGGGINTIYF
j_gene: TRBJ2-7; d_gene: -; v_gene: TRBV15; abundance: -; CDR3nt: TGTGCCACCAGCAGACAGGGGGGAGGCTACGAGCAGTACTTC; CDR3aa: CATSRQGGGYEQYF
j_gene: TRBJ1-5; d_gene: TRBD1; v_gene: TRBV6-1; abundance: -; CDR3nt: TGTGCCAGCATAGGACAGGGGCGTATCAATCAGCCCCAGCATTTT; CDR3aa: CASIGQGRINQPQHF
j_gene: TRBJ1-2; d_gene: -; v_gene: TRBV19; abundance: -; CDR3nt: TGTGCCAGCTGCCCGGGGGACAACTATGGCTACACCTTC; CDR3aa: CASCPGDNYGYTF
j_gene: TRBJ2-7; d_gene: -; v_gene: TRBV6-5; abundance: -; CDR3nt: TGTGCCAGCAGCCCCCTAGAGCGGTCCGGTCAGTACTTC; CDR3aa: CASSPLERSGQYF
j_gene: TRBJ2-5; d_gene: TRBD1; v_gene: TRBV4-2; abundance: -; CDR3nt: TGTGCCAGCAGCCGGGACAGACAAGAGACCCAGTACTTC; CDR3aa: CASSRDRQETQYF
j_gene: TRBJ2-3; d_gene: -; v_gene: TRBV30; abundance: once; CDR3nt: TGTGCCTGGAGTCAGGCAGTTAGCACAGATACGCAGTATTTT; CDR3aa: CAWSQAVSTDTQYF
j_gene: TRBJ2-1; d_gene: TRBD2; v_gene: TRBV27; abundance: -; CDR3nt: TGTGCCAGCAGTCCGCTGGGACTAGCGGGAGTCGCCTACAATGAGCAGTTCTTC; CDR3aa: CASSPLGLAGVAYNEQFF
j_gene: TRBJ1-2; d_gene: -; v_gene: TRBV28; abundance: -; CDR3nt: TGTGCCAGCAGTGACAATAACGACCCTGGCTACACCTTC; CDR3aa: CASSDNNDPGYTF
j_gene: TRBJ2-3; d_gene: -; v_gene: TRBV5-1; abundance: once; CDR3nt: TGCGCCAGCAGCCCTTTAGCAGATAGCACAGATACGCAGTATTTT; CDR3aa: CASSPLADSTDTQYF
j_gene: TRBJ2-7; d_gene: -; v_gene: TRBV4-1; abundance: -; CDR3nt: TGCGCCAGCAGCCAAGGTCCTGCGGGAATTTACGAGCAGTACTTC; CDR3aa: CASSQGPAGIYEQYF
j_gene: TRBJ2-1; d_gene: -; v_gene: TRBV6-4; abundance: many; CDR3nt: TGTGCCAGCAGTGACTCGGGGGGAAATGGCTACAATGAGCAGTTCTTC; CDR3aa: CASSDSGGNGYNEQFF
j_gene: TRBJ2-4; d_gene: TRBD2; v_gene: TRBV10-1; abundance: -; CDR3nt: TGCGCCAGCAGTGAGGAACTAGCGGGAGTTGGGGCCAAAAACATTCAGTACTTC; CDR3aa: CASSEELAGVGAKNIQYF
j_gene: TRBJ1-1; d_gene: TRBD1; v_gene: TRBV27; abundance: -; CDR3nt: TGTGCCAGCAGTATCCGGACAGGGACGAACACTGAAGCTTTCTTT; CDR3aa: CASSIRTGTNTEAFF
j_gene: TRBJ2-7; d_gene: -; v_gene: TRBV29-1; abundance: -; CDR3nt: TGCAGCGTTGACGTGGGGAGAGGGGAGCAGTACTTC; CDR3aa: CSVDVGRGEQYF